The 30 T cell receptor beta chains below all came from one sample that was sequenced in a study of T-cell reconstitution after alpha-beta-depleted transplantation in children. For TCRbeta, the library was prepared with unique molecular identifiers. MiXCR was run by TCRdb on the PCR reads, yielding one entry per CDR3 protein. Of around 600,000 distinct CDR3 sequences in the sample, roughly 17% are singletons; the top ten hold 0.85% to 1.3%. The sample in question was PBMCs from the stem cell graft donor, obtained from the stem cell graft. These receptors all come from a human donor who donated a stem cell graft to a child with acute myeloid leukemia.

A remark on this clonotype: One base away lies a much larger clone, so this may be a sequencing read error. This chain connects TRBV20-1 to TRBJ2-1; TRBD2 aligns across 7 bases. V lost 6 bases to trimming and J lost 0 bases; unmatched junction nucleotides: 8. Germline-derived CDR1 and CDR2 are DFQATT and SNEGSKA (reference sequence). The CDR3 sequence is 15 residues long. The CDR3 DNA is TGCAGTGCCGGGGGGAGCAGGAGCTCCTACAATGAGCAGTTCTTC. It encodes CSAGGSRSSYNEQFF.

CDR3 coding DNA: TGTGCCAGCGGGGCGAGCGGGACCACAGATACGCAGTATTTT. Its translation: CASGASGTTDTQYF. The chain employs TRBV6-2 or TRBV6-3 and TRBJ2-3; the match to TRBD2 covers 7 bases. CDR1 and CDR2 (germline): MNHEY, SVGEGT. The CDR3 has 14 residues. Unmatched junction bases numbered 7, after V lost 8 bases and J lost 2 bases.

This clonotype has at least ten counts. This chain connects TRBV6-5 to TRBJ1-2; weak D call: TRBD1 (5 bases). CDR3 size: 13 residues. In germline, CDR1 is MNHEY, CDR2 SVGAGI. V dropped 2 bases and J dropped 8 bases, with 12 bases sitting between them. Here the CDR3 reads CASSYGVGVGYTF. The CDR3 DNA follows: TGTGCCAGCAGTTACGGAGTAGGGGTCGGCTACACCTTC.

Only a few counts were recorded for this clonotype. This chain connects TRBV7-2 to TRBJ2-3; 7 bases are shared with TRBD2. The CDR3 runs to 14 residues. Trimming at V came to 3 bases and at J to 2 bases, leaving 2 bases not matched to a gene. Germline CDR1 SGHTA, CDR2 FQGNSA. In DNA form, the CDR3 reads TGTGCCAGCAGCTTTAGCGGGCCCACAGATACGCAGTATTTT. Its translation: CASSFSGPTDTQYF. The whole variable domain, remainder taken from reference TRBV7-2 and TRBJ2-3, is GAGVSQSPSNKVTEKGKDVELRCDPISGHTALYWYRQSLGQGLEFLIYFQGNSAPDKSGLPSDRFSAERTGGSVSTLTIQRTQQEDSAVYLCASSFSGPTDTQYFGPGTRLTVL.

V is TRBV6-1 and J is TRBJ2-1, with 10 bases fitting TRBD2. J was trimmed by 9 bases and V by 6 bases; bases with no gene match: 11. This CDR3 contains 15 residues. Germline loops: CDR1 MNHNS, CDR2 SASEGT. CDR3 bases: TGTGCCAGCAGGGACCTAGCGGGGGCCTTCTCTGAGCAGTTCTTC. This codes for CASRDLAGAFSEQFF.

At least ten counts were recorded for this clonotype. The chain is built from TRBV29-1 and TRBJ1-2; 7 positions match TRBD1. Germline-derived CDR1 and CDR2 are SQVTM and ANQGSEA. The junction had 10 bases not matched to a gene; V was cut back by 7 bases and J by 5 bases. CDR3 length: 13 amino acids. The CDR3 loop reads CSAAATGVYGYTF. In DNA form, the CDR3 reads TGCAGCGCTGCGGCTACAGGGGTTTATGGCTACACCTTC.

The chain is built from TRBV7-3 and TRBJ2-3, with no clear D. The CDR3 is 14 amino acids. Germline CDR1 SGHTA, CDR2 FQGTGA. The V end lost 0 bases, the J end lost 4 bases, and 8 bases lay between the germline ends. CDR3 in DNA: TGTGCCAGCAGCTTAACTTCTCTGCCAGATACGCAGTATTTT. This sequence encodes CASSLTSLPDTQYF. The whole variable domain, remainder taken from reference TRBV7-3 and TRBJ2-3, is GAGVSQTPSNKVTEKGKYVELRCDPISGHTALYWYRQSLGQGPEFLIYFQGTGAADDSGLPNDRFFAVRPEGSVSTLKIQRTERGDSAVYLCASSLTSLPDTQYFGPGTRLTVL.

The chain joins TRBV6-2 or TRBV6-3 to TRBJ2-3; 8 bases are shared with TRBD2. The CDR3 runs to 18 residues. Germline CDR1 MNHEY, CDR2 SVGEGT. J lost 6 bases, V lost 6 bases, and 20 bases had no gene match. DNA for the CDR3: TGTGCCAGCAGAAAATCGGGGTTTGGCGGGGGGCCAGAGGATACGCAGTATTTT. Encoded protein: CASRKSGFGGGPEDTQYF.

The chain carries TRBV12-3 or TRBV12-4 and TRBJ2-2, with 8 bases fitting TRBD2. With 7 bases clipped from V and 5 bases from J, the junction kept 9 bases outside the gene matches. CDR3 length: 15 residues. DNA of the CDR3: TGTGCCAGCAAACCGGGACTAGTAACAACCGGGGAGCTGTTTTTT. This translates into CASKPGLVTTGELFF.

The CDR3 protein is CASRRGTGDGYTF. Here the CDR3 DNA reads TGTGCCAGCCGCCGCGGGACAGGGGATGGCTACACCTTC. This rearrangement joins TRBV27 to TRBJ1-2, with 10 bases that match TRBD1. The germline gives CDR1 MNHEY, CDR2 SMNVEV (reference sequence). The CDR3 runs 13 residues. The J segment lost 6 bases and the V segment lost 8 bases, leaving 6 bases of the junction unmatched.

This clonotype was observed many times. The V gene is TRBV12-3 or TRBV12-4, the J gene TRBJ2-5; D unclear. V lost 6 bases and J 3 bases, leaving 8 bases between the germline ends. This CDR3 is built from 12 residues. This CDR3 reads CASSVGEETQYF. CDR3 coding DNA: TGTGCCAGCAGCGTTGGGGAAGAGACCCAGTACTTC.

This clonotype was counted many times. The J gene is TRBJ1-2, the V gene TRBV5-6, with a possible D match to TRBD1 (5 bases). CDR1 is SGHDT, CDR2 YYEEEE, per germline. The V gene lost 0 bases and the J gene lost 4 bases, with 10 bases spanning the gap. This CDR3 comprises 14 residues. The CDR3 DNA sequence: TGTGCCAGCAGCTTGGCGGGGCAGGTCTATGGCTACACCTTC. It specifies CASSLAGQVYGYTF.

V usage is TRBV24-1 and J usage is TRBJ2-2; 7 positions match TRBD1. With V trimmed by 10 bases and J by 2 bases, 3 bases remained unmatched. Per germline, CDR1 KGHDR and CDR2 SFDVKD. The CDR3 is 13 residues long. The CDR3 DNA reads as TGTGCCACGGGACAGCTTAACACCGGGGAGCTGTTTTTT. This gives the protein CATGQLNTGELFF.

The rearrangement joins TRBV7-8 to TRBJ2-6, with D perhaps being TRBD1 or TRBD2 (6 bases each). V was shortened by 4 bases and J by 0 bases, with 19 bases between the two germline ends. This CDR3 has 19 residues. Germline-derived CDR1 and CDR2 are SGHVS and FQNEAQ. This CDR3 reads CASSSLGGRRGSGANVLTF. Here the CDR3 DNA reads TGTGCCAGCAGCTCCCTCGGGGGCCGGAGAGGCTCTGGGGCCAACGTCCTGACTTTC.

This clonotype was observed many times. CDR3 region: CSVIWTGTLWGQVLTF. The CDR3 DNA follows: TGCAGCGTTATATGGACAGGGACGCTCTGGGGCCAGGTCCTGACTTTC. This chain joins TRBV29-1 and TRBJ2-6, with 8 bases matching TRBD1. The V and J ends lost 5 bases and 13 bases, in that order; junction bases with no gene match: 19. This CDR3 spans 16 amino acids. Germline V gene sequence: CDR1 SQVTM, CDR2 ANQGSEA.

This clonotype has ten or more counts. The rearrangement uses TRBV12-3 or TRBV12-4 and TRBJ1-5; D not resolved. The V and J ends lost 6 bases and 1 base respectively, with 7 bases between them. CDR3 length: 13 amino acids. The CDR3 DNA reads TGTGCCAGCAGCCCACGAAGCAATCAGCCCCAGCATTTT. Translated: CASSPRSNQPQHF.

The chain has TRBV7-8 and TRBJ2-5; no definite D call. Trimming removed 2 bases at V and 4 bases at J, with 5 bases between. There are 12 residues in the CDR3. The germline V gene has CDR1 SGHVS and CDR2 FQNEAQ. This chain's CDR3 is CASSLHRETQYF. CDR3 coding DNA: TGTGCCAGCAGCTTACACAGAGAGACCCAGTACTTC.

This clonotype was detected ten times or more. The rearrangement uses TRBV6-1 and TRBJ2-1; 10 bases align to TRBD2. This CDR3 is built from 14 residues. The V gene end was trimmed by 6 bases and the J gene end by 6 bases; junction bases not matched to a gene: 5. From germline, CDR1 is MNHNS and CDR2 SASEGT. The CDR3 region is CASREVAGGNEQFF. CDR3 in DNA: TGTGCCAGCAGAGAGGTAGCGGGGGGCAATGAGCAGTTCTTC.

This clonotype was observed at least ten times. The chain joins TRBV7-2 to TRBJ2-3; D is undetermined. The V gene's germline CDR1 is SGHTA and CDR2 FQGNSA. V was pared by 6 bases and J by 1 base, with 14 bases between. This CDR3 spans 15 amino acids. The chain's CDR3 is CASSLTLLRTDTQYF. In nucleotides, the CDR3 is TGTGCCAGCAGTCTAACACTACTGCGCACAGATACGCAGTATTTT.

This clonotype was counted between two and nine times. The chain is built from TRBV7-2 and TRBJ1-6, with D unclear. Trimming took 5 bases from V and 7 from J, leaving 18 bases between them. CDR3 length: 16 residues. The V gene's germline CDR1 is SGHTA and CDR2 FQGNSA. CDR3 residues: CASSPQVGNSNSPLHF. In DNA, the CDR3 is TGTGCCAGCAGCCCCCAGGTTGGGAATAGCAATTCACCCCTCCACTTT.

This clonotype was seen ten or more times. The V and J genes are TRBV7-2 and TRBJ2-5, with TRBD1 matching over 7 bases. The ends lost 5 bases at V and 3 bases at J; junction bases unmatched: 3. CDR3 size: 13 residues. Germline CDR1 and CDR2: SGHTA and FQGNSA. The CDR3 nucleotides are TGTGCCAGCAGCCGGGACAGAAAAGAGACCCAGTACTTC. Its protein is CASSRDRKETQYF. Complete variable domain (other parts from reference TRBV7-2 and TRBJ2-5): GAGVSQSPSNKVTEKGKDVELRCDPISGHTALYWYRQSLGQGLEFLIYFQGNSAPDKSGLPSDRFSAERTGGSVSTLTIQRTQQEDSAVYLCASSRDRKETQYFGPGTRLLVL.

The chain is built from TRBV4-3 and TRBJ2-1; a weak D match, TRBD2 (6 bases). The CDR3 spans 16 residues. Per germline, CDR1 LGHNA and CDR2 YSLEER. V was trimmed by 0 bases and J by 0 bases, leaving 9 bases between them. The CDR3 reads CASSQDWRDSYNEQFF. CDR3 bases: TGCGCCAGCAGCCAAGACTGGCGGGACTCCTACAATGAGCAGTTCTTC.

This clonotype was counted many times. The chain carries TRBV20-1 and TRBJ1-2; 9 bases match TRBD1. The CDR3 sequence is 16 residues long. Germline V gene data show CDR1 as DFQATT and CDR2 as SNEGSKA (reference sequence). With V trimmed by 0 bases and J by 3 bases, 8 bases remained unmatched. The CDR3 protein is CSARDRGDRVYYGYTF. The CDR3 DNA follows: TGCAGTGCTAGAGATAGGGGGGACAGGGTCTACTATGGCTACACCTTC.

This clonotype occurred many times. V and J are TRBV9 and TRBJ2-1; D gene unclear. The V end lost 4 bases, the J end lost 8 bases, and 16 bases lay between the germline ends. Germline V gene sequence: CDR1 SGDLS, CDR2 YYNGEE. The CDR3 is 14 amino acids. The CDR3 is CASSPPEYPDEQFF. CDR3 sequence (DNA): TGTGCCAGCAGCCCACCGGAGTACCCAGATGAGCAGTTCTTC.

The chain joins TRBV27 to TRBJ1-1; D possibly corresponds to TRBD1 (5 bases). The CDR3 consists of 13 residues. Germline CDR1 MNHEY, CDR2 SMNVEV (reference sequence). Trimming took off 3 bases at V and 8 bases at J, with 13 bases between the two ends. Written as DNA, the CDR3 is TGTGCCAGCAGTTTCGGTGGGGGTCAGGAAGCTTTCTTT. This translates into CASSFGGGQEAFF.

This clonotype was seen at least ten times. The rearrangement links TRBV5-6 to TRBJ1-4, with D unresolved. Trimming took off 2 bases at V and 8 bases at J, with 13 bases between the two ends. The CDR3 consists of 14 residues. The germline gives CDR1 SGHDT, CDR2 YYEEEE. The CDR3 here is CASSFSIGSEKLFF. The CDR3 DNA follows: TGTGCCAGCAGCTTTTCGATCGGATCCGAAAAACTGTTTTTT.

There are many counts of this clonotype. CDR3 region: CSARDRRAGRYNEQFF. As DNA, the CDR3 is TGCAGTGCTAGAGATCGTCGGGCGGGCCGATACAATGAGCAGTTCTTC. This chain connects TRBV20-1 to TRBJ2-1; D is possibly TRBD2 (5 bases). Germline CDR1 and CDR2: DFQATT and SNEGSKA (reference sequence). This CDR3 has 16 amino acids. Trimming removed 0 bases at V and 4 bases at J, with 16 bases between.

This clonotype was seen ten or more times. V is TRBV29-1 and J is TRBJ2-5; D unresolved. V was shortened by 4 bases and J by 2 bases, with 8 bases between the two germline ends. The CDR3 totals 12 residues. Germline V gene sequence: CDR1 SQVTM, CDR2 ANQGSEA. CDR3 bases: TGCAGCGTTGCAACGGCACAAGAGACCCAGTACTTC. Its translation: CSVATAQETQYF.

This clonotype occurred a few times. The rearrangement uses TRBV7-6 and TRBJ1-5; TRBD1 might be the D (6 bases). V was trimmed by 1 base and J by 7 bases, leaving 11 bases between them. From germline, CDR1 is SGHVS and CDR2 FNYEAQ. The CDR3 spans 14 residues. The CDR3 reads CASSLGGGPQPQHF. CDR3 DNA sequence: TGTGCCAGCAGCTTAGGGGGGGGCCCACAGCCCCAGCATTTT.

This clonotype was seen only a few times. J is TRBJ2-4 and V is TRBV5-3, with 9 positions matching TRBD1. TRBV5-3 has ORF status, its function being uncertain. The CDR3 length is 17 residues. J lost 2 bases, V lost 4 bases, and 10 bases had no gene match. This CDR3 reads CARSPYRTGESKNIQYF. CDR3 bases: TGTGCCAGAAGCCCTTATCGGACAGGGGAATCCAAAAACATTCAGTACTTC.